This is a list of T cell receptor beta chains from one sample in a study of tumor and adjacent non-tumor tissue in lung cancer. MiXCR was run by TCRdb on the multiplex PCR reads, yielding one entry per CDR3 protein. The sample lists 200,000 to 250,000 distinct CDR3 sequences; approximately 74% were seen once. Sequenced material: lung tumor tissue. The receptor source for this set is a man between 60 and 75 years old with non-small cell lung cancer. The CDR3 runs from the conserved cysteine through the conserved F or W. D genes are given only for firm matches. Clone size is shown for a subset of rows, as once, few, many or a class of expanded clone.

>13|NA|TRBV6-1|TRBJ1-5|many
TGTGCCAGCAGCCTACTACTAGGTCAGCCCCAGCATTTT
CASSLLLGQPQHF
>15|TRBD2|TRBV11-3|TRBJ2-5|many
TGTGCCAGCAGCTCACTAGCGGGGGGGCGTGAGACCCAGTACTTC
CASSSLAGGRETQYF
>14|TRBD2|TRBV20-1|TRBJ2-1|NA
TGCAATGCTAGTGGAACTAGCGGGAACAATGAGCAGTTCTTC
CNASGTSGNNEQFF
>15|NA|TRBV11-2|TRBJ2-3|NA
TGTGCCAGCAGCTTAGATTGGCATAACAAAGATACGCAGTATTTT
CASSLDWHNKDTQYF
>14|NA|TRBV20-1|TRBJ2-1|once
TGCAGTGCTAAAGTGCGGGTCTCCTACATTGAGCAGTTCTTC
CSAKVRVSYIEQFF
>15|TRBD1|TRBV20-1|TRBJ1-1|NA
TGCAGTGCTAGAGACCCCACAGGGGCCGGCACTGAAGTTTTCTTT
CSARDPTGAGTEVFF
>17|NA|TRBV11-2|TRBJ2-4|NA
TGTGCCAGCAGCTTAGGGGGGACTTGGGCTGCCAAAAACATTCAGTACTTC
CASSLGGTWAAKNIQYF
>14|TRBD2|TRBV4-3|TRBJ2-7|NA
TGCGCCAGCAGCGAAGCGGGGGGTGGCTACGAGCAGTACTTC
CASSEAGGGYEQYF
>17|TRBD2|TRBV4-2|TRBJ2-1|few
TGTGCCAGCAGCCAAGTGACTAGCGGGAGACCTTACAATGAGCAGTTCTTC
CASSQVTSGRPYNEQFF
>13|NA|TRBV11-3|TRBJ2-7|NA
TGTGCCAACAGCTTATGGATGTGGAGCGAGCAATACTTC
CANSLWMWSEQYF
>14|NA|TRBV12-3/TRBV12-4|TRBJ2-5|many
TGTGCCAGCAGTTTAAGTGGGACCCTAGGGACCCAGTACTTC
CASSLSGTLGTQYF
>15|TRBD2|TRBV6-1|TRBJ2-1|NA
TGTGCCACCCAGAGGGACGCGGGGGGGCTCGCTGAGCAGTTATTC
CATQRDAGGLAEQLF
>15|NA|TRBV20-1|TRBJ2-7|NA
TGCAGTGCTAGGGGCACTAACGGGAGCTCCTACGAGCAGTACTTC
CSARGTNGSSYEQYF
>14|NA|TRBV28|TRBJ2-3|few
TGTGCCAGCAGTTTGCCCGCCGGGTGGGATACGCAGTATTTT
CASSLPAGWDTQYF
>13|TRBD1|TRBV5-1|TRBJ1-2|NA
TGCGCCAGCAGCTGCACAGGGGACTATGGCTACACCTTC
CASSCTGDYGYTF
>16|TRBD2|TRBV20-1|TRBJ2-1|NA
TGCAGCGCTACCCCGACTAGCGGGAGGCCCAGAGATGAGCAGTTCTTC
CSATPTSGRPRDEQFF
>12|NA|TRBV29-1|TRBJ1-1|NA
TGCAGCGTTGCGAAGGGGAACACTGGAGCTTTCTTT
CSVAKGNTGAFF
>13|NA|TRBV6-1|TRBJ1-2|NA
TGTGCCAGCAGTGAACAACTTAGCTATGGCTACACCTTC
CASSEQLSYGYTF
>16|TRBD1|TRBV11-2|TRBJ2-7|once
TGTCCCAGCAGCTTAGTGTGGGGACAGGTTTTCTACGAGCAGTACTTC
CPSSLVWGQVFYEQYF
>18|TRBD2|TRBV29-1|TRBJ2-3|NA
TGCATCGTTGAAGGCGGGGCCCCTAGCGGGAGGGTGAGGGATACGCAGTATTTT
CIVEGGAPSGRVRDTQYF
>14|TRBD2|TRBV6-5|TRBJ2-7|NA
TGTGTCACCAGACTAGCGGGAGGGAGGCATGAGCAGTACTTC
CVTRLAGGRHEQYF
>12|TRBD1|TRBV20-1|TRBJ1-1|few
TGCAGTGCTTGGGACAGGGAAGGTGAAGCTTTCTTT
CSAWDREGEAFF
>15|TRBD2|TRBV5-1|TRBJ2-1|NA
TGCGCCAGCAGATCGAGCGGGGGGAACTACAATGAGCAGTTCTTC
CASRSSGGNYNEQFF
>15|NA|TRBV4-1|TRBJ2-7|NA
TGCGCCAGCAGACAAGAAAGGGGTTGGATCGACGAGCAGTACTTC
CASRQERGWIDEQYF
>17|TRBD1|TRBV20-1|TRBJ1-1|NA
TGCAGTGATATAAAGCGGGACAGGGAAGGGGTTTTCACTGAAGCTTTCTTT
CSDIKRDREGVFTEAFF
>13|TRBD1|TRBV12-3/TRBV12-4|TRBJ1-2|many
TGTGCCAGCAGAAAGCTCAGGGGGGGTGGCTACACCTTC
CASRKLRGGGYTF
>17|TRBD1|TRBV7-3|TRBJ2-2|NA
TGTGCCAGCAGCCACGGCGGACAGGGGGCCGGCACCGGGGAGCTGTTTTTT
CASSHGGQGAGTGELFF
>16|NA|TRBV4-3|TRBJ1-1|once
TGCGCCAGCGGCCAAGATCATAGTCAGTCCAGTACTGAAGCTTTCTTT
CASGQDHSQSSTEAFF
>15|NA|TRBV11-2|TRBJ2-2|NA
TGTGCCAGCAGCTTAGAGGGCATAGTCACCGGGGTGCTGTTTTTT
CASSLEGIVTGVLFF
>17|TRBD1|TRBV11-2|TRBJ2-2|NA
TGTGCCAGCAACTTCTCCGGGACAGGGGGCATTGGCGGGGAGCTGTTATTT
CASNFSGTGGIGGELLF
>14|NA|TRBV2|TRBJ1-4|NA
TGTGCCAGCTGTGAGGTTGGATTTAATGAAAAACTGTTTTTT
CASCEVGFNEKLFF
>15|NA|TRBV4-1|TRBJ2-7|NA
TGCGCCAGCAGCCTACCGGGGCTTAGCTCCTACGAGCAGTACTTC
CASSLPGLSSYEQYF
>16|NA|TRBV6-5|TRBJ1-5|NA
TGTGCCAGCAGTTCAAGGGGGACATGGGGCAATCAGCCCCAGCATTTT
CASSSRGTWGNQPQHF
>14|NA|TRBV20-1|TRBJ2-7|NA
TGCAGTGCTAGTTCGTACGCACCCTCCTACGAGCAGTACTTC
CSASSYAPSYEQYF
>14|NA|TRBV11-3|TRBJ2-3|NA
TGTGACAGCAGCTTAAGTTCAGGGGCAGATACGCAGTTTTTT
CDSSLSSGADTQFF
>17|TRBD2|TRBV11-3|TRBJ2-2|NA
TGTGCCAGCAGCTCCCGGGGCGGGAGGATACAGAGCCGGGGAGCTGTTTTT
CASSSRGGRIQSRGAVF
>12|TRBD1|TRBV7-3|TRBJ2-3|NA
TGTGCCAGCAGCATGTTGGGACAGGACCAGTATTTT
CASSMLGQDQYF
>15|NA|TRBV9|TRBJ2-7|NA
TGTGCCTGCAGCGTAGGGCCTAGCGTTGCCTACGAGCAGTACTTC
CACSVGPSVAYEQYF
>16|TRBD2|TRBV20-1|TRBJ2-3|NA
TGTAGTGCTAGAGATCTGGCTAGCGGGAGTTCAGAAACGCAGTATTTT
CSARDLASGSSETQYF
>16|NA|TRBV19|TRBJ1-6|NA
TGTGCCAGTAGTACCCGCCAGGGACCGAATAATTCGCCCCTCCACTTT
CASSTRQGPNNSPLHF
>16|NA|TRBV12-3/TRBV12-4|TRBJ1-5|NA
TGTGCCAGCAGTACCAGTGGGGGGGGGGTAGGTCAGCCCCAGCATTTT
CASSTSGGGVGQPQHF
>14|NA|TRBV6-2/TRBV6-3|TRBJ2-7|NA
TGTGCCAGCAGCGCTAGCAGTGTTACCTACGAGCAGTACTTC
CASSASSVTYEQYF
>14|NA|TRBV11-3|TRBJ2-7|NA
TGTGCCAGCAGCCGTAGCATGAGGGCCGACGAGCAGTACTTC
CASSRSMRADEQYF
>20|NA|TRBV20-1|TRBJ1-5|NA
TGCAGTACTGTTCCCCCGCTGGGTCAGGGCCCAACTTATAGCAATCAGCCCCAGCATTTT
CSTVPPLGQGPTYSNQPQHF
>13|NA|TRBV2|TRBJ1-2|NA
TGTGCCAGCACTAATACTCCTAGCTATGGATACACCTTC
CASTNTPSYGYTF
>17|TRBD1|TRBV11-2|TRBJ1-1|NA
TGTGCCAGCTCCTGGGCGGTGACAGGGGCCTGGAACACTGAAGCTTCCTTT
CASSWAVTGAWNTEASF
>14|TRBD2|TRBV6-5|TRBJ2-5|few
TGTGCCAGCAGTCCCGGGGGGAGTCAAGAGACCCAGTACTTC
CASSPGGSQETQYF
>14|TRBD1|TRBV11-3|TRBJ2-5|NA
TGTGTCAGCAGGCTGACAGGGGGCTGGGAAATCCAGTACTTC
CVSRLTGGWEIQYF
>14|NA|TRBV20-1|TRBJ2-7|NA
TGCAGTGCTAGGGTAGGGGCTAAATCCTACGAGGAGTACTTC
CSARVGAKSYEEYF
>13|TRBD1|TRBV12-3/TRBV12-4|TRBJ1-2|NA
TGTGCCAGCAGCCCAGACAGGGGGCTCGGCTTCACCTTC
CASSPDRGLGFTF
>13|NA|TRBV5-6|TRBJ2-3|NA
TGTGCCAGCAGCTTACAGCTATCAGATACGCAGTATTTT
CASSLQLSDTQYF
>15|NA|TRBV14|TRBJ1-1|few
TGTGCCAGCAGCCAAGCGGATGGGGGTTCCACTGAAGCTTTCTTT
CASSQADGGSTEAFF
>14|TRBD1|TRBV6-1|TRBJ2-3|NA
TGTGCCAGCCACAGGGGCGAGTGGATGTATACGCAGTATTTT
CASHRGEWMYTQYF
>11|NA|TRBV12-3/TRBV12-4|TRBJ1-2|once
TGTGCCAGCAGTTTAATCTCCTGTTACACCTTC
CASSLISCYTF
>15|NA|TRBV11-2|TRBJ2-1|NA
TGTGCCAGCAGCTTAGATGCGGGGCCCTACAATGAGCAGTTCTTC
CASSLDAGPYNEQFF
>11|NA|TRBV29-1|TRBJ2-3|NA
TGCAGGCAAAACACTGCAGATACGCAGTATTTT
CRQNTADTQYF
>15|TRBD1|TRBV20-1|TRBJ2-7|NA
TGCAGTGCTAGACCGTCCACAGGGGGTTGCTACGAGCAGTACTTC
CSARPSTGGCYEQYF
>11|NA|TRBV12-3/TRBV12-4|TRBJ2-3|NA
TGTGCCAGCAGGCGGACAATTACGCAGTATTTT
CASRRTITQYF
>15|NA|TRBV6-1|TRBJ1-3|NA
TGTGCCAGCAGGGAACAGTGGGCTGGGATAAACACCATATATTTT
CASREQWAGINTIYF